These T cell receptor beta chains were read from a single sample in a study of monozygotic twins with inflammatory bowel disease. TCRdb re-called the 5' RACE reads; every CDR3 protein appears as one record, without DNA. The sample has about 300,000 distinct CDR3 sequences; the top ten hold 5.5% to 6.5%. The material sequenced was blood. The receptors stem from a human donor with ulcerative colitis or Crohn's disease, or a healthy co-twin of an affected twin (not recorded which). Both conserved end residues are part of each CDR3.

>TRBV29-1|TRBJ2-1
CSVGSGGNEQFF
>TRBV29-1|TRBJ2-1
CSTLGPNEQFF
>TRBV18|TRBJ2-1
CASSFDLEGEQFF
>TRBV6-2/TRBV6-3|TRBJ2-7
CASSYGEVGTGRREQYF
>TRBV9|TRBJ2-3
CASSVLLADTQYF
>TRBV7-2|TRBJ2-2
CASSSVGRAAGELFF
>TRBV9|TRBJ1-4
CASRVFRVGEATNEKLFF
>TRBV5-1|TRBJ1-2
CASSPIPQPNYGYTF
>TRBV4-3|TRBJ2-1
CASSQGPGPYNEQFF
>TRBV27|TRBJ1-2
CASSSSGAGNYGYTF
>TRBV2|TRBJ1-5
CASSNQGFHPQHF
>TRBV12-5|TRBJ2-2
CASGLGPQGTGELFF
>TRBV3-1|TRBJ2-2
CASSQDLVLNTGELFF
>TRBV4-3|TRBJ2-2
CASSQDQKGRSAGELFF
>TRBV19|TRBJ2-1
CATSQGGSYNEQFF
>TRBV11-2|TRBJ2-3
CASSLLALTSGRALNADTQYF
>TRBV5-4|TRBJ2-7
CASSPAGYGVQYF
>TRBV10-2|TRBJ2-2
CASTPHRGGITGELFF
>TRBV20-1|TRBJ2-1
CSAFDRGVYNEQFF
>TRBV4-3|TRBJ2-1
CASSQGGLTAPSYNEQFF
>TRBV11-2|TRBJ1-6
CASSARRQGSSYNSPLHF
>TRBV21-1|TRBJ2-1
CASSKETGTGYNEQFF
>TRBV7-3|TRBJ2-3
CASSLGLAGGTTQYF
>TRBV5-5|TRBJ2-2
CASTEENTGELFF
>TRBV18|TRBJ2-1
CASSPDHNEQFF
>TRBV5-6|TRBJ2-5
CASSLLFSGNQETQYF
>TRBV28|TRBJ2-7
CASSQTGAGLEQYF
>TRBV28|TRBJ2-2
CASSLAMELFF
>TRBV5-6|TRBJ2-7
CASSLLMEQYF
>TRBV6-5|TRBJ2-1
CASSYPRGSYNEQFF
>TRBV19|TRBJ2-3
CASSRPGLATDTQYF
>TRBV20-1|TRBJ1-5
CSASTQARGQPQHF
>TRBV6-5|TRBJ2-5
CASSWVVGTETQYF
>TRBV5-4|TRBJ1-4
CASSPAGTNEKLFF
>TRBV30|TRBJ2-1
CAWNIWASGRANGEQFF
>TRBV11-2|TRBJ2-1
CASSWVAGGVYNEQFF
>TRBV9|TRBJ1-3
CASSAQIGRRNTIYF
>TRBV20-1|TRBJ1-2
CSARDARTEKYGYTF
>TRBV14|TRBJ2-7
CASSQDSYEQYF
>TRBV12-3/TRBV12-4|TRBJ2-2
CASSLSFLYTGELFF
>TRBV7-2|TRBJ2-3
CASSLRSGGKDTQYF
>TRBV6-1|TRBJ2-7
CASSSSGQGANEQYF
>TRBV6-2/TRBV6-3|TRBJ1-5
CASRPGAGPQHF
>TRBV7-9|TRBJ2-1
CASSPSGGGSNEQFF
>TRBV14|TRBJ2-3
CASSQGGREWTDTQYF
>TRBV29-1|TRBJ1-2
CSVDNRVGTGGTYGYTF
>TRBV9|TRBJ1-6
CASSTTGNSPLHF
>TRBV15|TRBJ2-5
CATSREVLETQYF
>TRBV20-1|TRBJ1-5
CSASWDSNQPQHF
>TRBV4-2|TRBJ2-5
CASSSGTSGTGQGGQYF